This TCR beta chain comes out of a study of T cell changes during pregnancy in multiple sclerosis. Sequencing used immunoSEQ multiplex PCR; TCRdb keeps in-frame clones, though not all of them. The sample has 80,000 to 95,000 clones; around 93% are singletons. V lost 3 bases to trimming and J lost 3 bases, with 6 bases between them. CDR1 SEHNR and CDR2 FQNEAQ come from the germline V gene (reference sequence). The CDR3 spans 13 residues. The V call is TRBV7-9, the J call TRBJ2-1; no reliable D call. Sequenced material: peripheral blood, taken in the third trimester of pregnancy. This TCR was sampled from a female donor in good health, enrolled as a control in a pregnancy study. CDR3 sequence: CASSFGGYNEQFF. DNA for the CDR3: TGTGCCAGCAGCTTCGGCGGCTACAATGAGCAGTTCTTC.